The 27 T cell receptor beta chains presented below share a single source sample, sequenced in a study of CD8 T cell repertoires and HIV-1 epitope variants. Generated by immunoSEQ multiplex PCR, the TCRdb table keeps only in-frame clones and is missing some. Among about 6,000 clones listed, less than 65% were seen once. These TCRs are of unknown antigen specificity. The sample consisted of cultured CD8+ T cells derived from PBMCs. The receptors were gathered from a male donor with HIV.

The V and J genes are TRBV6-5 and TRBJ1-1; D is uncertain. This CDR3 region has 15 residues. Per the germline V gene, CDR1 is MNHEY and CDR2 is SVGAGI. The V gene lost 0 bases and the J gene lost 2 bases, with 10 bases spanning the gap. In DNA, the CDR3 is TGTGCCAGCAGTTACTCGACACAGATTAACACTGAAGCTTTCTTT. Protein sequence: CASSYSTQINTEAFF.

The V and J genes are TRBV5-1 and TRBJ1-4; 9 nucleotides line up with TRBD1. CDR1 and CDR2 from the germline V gene are SGHRS and YFSETQ. V lost 2 bases, J lost 5 bases, and 1 base stayed unmatched. The CDR3 runs 14 residues. The CDR3 DNA reads as TGCGCCAGCAGCTTAGGGACAGGGAATGAAAAACTGTTTTTT. Translation: CASSLGTGNEKLFF.

In its sample, this clone is medium-sized. The rearrangement links TRBV7-2 to TRBJ2-3; 8 positions match TRBD1. Germline V gives CDR1 SGHTA, CDR2 FQGNSA. The CDR3 contains 15 residues. With 5 bases clipped from V and 2 bases from J, the junction kept 6 bases outside the gene matches. Written as DNA, the CDR3 is TGTGCCAGCAGCCCAGGACAGGGCAACACAGATACGCAGTATTTT. Its translation is CASSPGQGNTDTQYF.

This chain connects TRBV6-5 to TRBJ1-2, with D unresolved. V gave up 3 bases and J gave up 5 bases, with 10 bases separating them. The CDR3 contains 13 residues. CDR1 and CDR2 from the germline V gene are MNHEY and SVGAGI. CDR3 in DNA: TGTGCCAGCAGTTATGATTCGGGTTATGGCTACACCTTC. This gives the protein CASSYDSGYGYTF.

The chain uses TRBV6-5 and TRBJ2-7, with D hard to call. Germline V CDR1 and CDR2: MNHEY, SVGAGI. CDR3 length: 11 residues. The germline V and J ends were trimmed by 6 bases and 6 bases, with 9 bases remaining between them. CDR3 in DNA: TGTGCCAGCAGCCCCGGCAGCGAGCAGTACTTC. Translating gives CASSPGSEQYF.

The V call is TRBV11-2, the J call TRBJ2-1; D remains ambiguous. The germline V and J ends were trimmed by 2 bases and 0 bases, with 2 bases remaining between them. Germline V gene data show CDR1 as SGHAT and CDR2 as FQNNGV. The CDR3 is 13 residues long. CDR3 DNA sequence: TGTGCCAGCAGCTTATCCTCCTACAATGAGCAGTTCTTC. Its protein product is CASSLSSYNEQFF.

The rearrangement joins TRBV19 to TRBJ2-2, with a weak D call TRBD2 (6 bases). The germline V gene has CDR1 LNHDA and CDR2 SQIVND (reference sequence). Trimming took off 4 bases at V and 4 bases at J, with 10 bases between the two ends. This CDR3 comprises 14 residues. CDR3 residues: CASSTLASTGELFF. The CDR3 DNA sequence: TGTGCCAGTAGTACCCTAGCGAGCACCGGGGAGCTGTTTTTT.

V gene TRBV27 combines with J gene TRBJ2-7; TRBD1 agrees at 8 bases. CDR1 is MNHEY and CDR2 is SMNVEV in the germline V gene (reference sequence). The V gene end was trimmed by 5 bases and the J gene end by 5 bases; junction bases not matched to a gene: 8. This CDR3 comprises 14 residues. CDR3 nucleotide sequence: TGTGCCAGCAGTCCGGGACAGGTGCTACACGAGCAGTACTTC. This gives the protein CASSPGQVLHEQYF.

V gene TRBV4-1 combines with J gene TRBJ1-2; 9 nucleotides align to TRBD1. CDR1 and CDR2 (germline): MGHRA, YSYEKL. J lost 7 bases, V lost 4 bases, and 10 bases had no gene match. The CDR3 has 15 amino acids. This CDR3 is CASSRPGTGWRGYTF. The CDR3, as DNA: TGCGCCAGCAGCCGACCCGGGACAGGGTGGCGTGGCTACACCTTC.

The sample holds a few counts of this clone. V is TRBV28 and J is TRBJ1-5, with D possibly TRBD1 on 6 matching bases. V was trimmed by 6 bases and J by 0 bases, leaving 24 bases between them. The CDR3 loop spans 19 amino acids. CDR1 and CDR2 from the germline V gene are MDHEN and SYDVKM. The CDR3 here is CASSLNTGTINYSNQPQHF. As DNA, the CDR3 is TGTGCCAGCAGCCTTAATACTGGGACAATTAACTATAGCAATCAGCCCCAGCATTTT.

This clone has more than one count but fewer than ten. V is TRBV7-9 and J is TRBJ2-1; weak D call: TRBD2 (5 bases). The CDR3 sequence is 12 residues long. CDR1 SEHNR and CDR2 FQNEAQ come from the germline V gene (reference sequence). V was trimmed by 5 bases and J by 9 bases, leaving 11 bases between them. CDR3 sequence reads: CASSRSGFEQFF. The CDR3 nucleotides read TGTGCCAGCAGCCGCTCGGGGTTTGAGCAGTTCTTC. Together with reference TRBV7-9 and TRBJ2-1, the CDR3 gives the full variable domain: DTGVSQNPRHKITKRGQNVTFRCDPISEHNRLYWYRQTLGQGPEFLTYFQNEAQLEKSRLLSDRFSAERPKGSFSTLEIQRTEQGDSAMYLCASSRSGFEQFFGPGTRLTVL.

This clone is labeled as large. The gene calls are TRBV7-9 and TRBJ2-7, with a weak D call TRBD2 (6 bases). The length of the CDR3 is 12 residues. Trimming cost V 2 bases and J 6 bases, with 8 bases left between them. The V gene's germline CDR1 is SEHNR and CDR2 FQNEAQ (reference sequence). CDR3 DNA sequence: TGTGCCAGCAGCTTACGAGCGGGCGAGCAGTACTTC. Translation: CASSLRAGEQYF.

The rearrangement links TRBV27 to TRBJ1-2; 9 bases fit TRBD1. V lost 0 bases, J lost 4 bases, and 3 bases stayed unmatched. The CDR3 contains 15 residues. Germline CDR1 is MNHEY and CDR2 is SMNVEV (reference sequence). In nucleotides, the CDR3 is TGTGCCAGCAGTTTATCTGGGACAGGGTCCTATGGCTACACCTTC. As protein: CASSLSGTGSYGYTF.

The gene calls are TRBV7-9 and TRBJ2-7; D is unresolved. CDR3 length equals 12 residues. With 2 bases removed from V and 2 bases from J, the gap between germline ends came to 4 bases. Germline CDR1 and CDR2: SEHNR and FQNEAQ (reference sequence). The CDR3 region has the DNA TGTGCCAGCAGCTTATCTCCCTACGAGCAGTACTTC. Translation: CASSLSPYEQYF. The full variable domain, completed using reference TRBV7-9 and TRBJ2-7, is DTGVSQNPRHKITKRGQNVTFRCDPISEHNRLYWYRQTLGQGPEFLTYFQNEAQLEKSRLLSDRFSAERPKGSFSTLEIQRTEQGDSAMYLCASSLSPYEQYFGPGTRLTVT.

This clone is large in the sample. J is TRBJ1-3 and V is TRBV13; 7 bases fit TRBD1. The CDR3 totals 15 residues. Germline V CDR1 and CDR2: PRHDT, FYEKMQ (reference sequence). V shed 5 bases, J shed 5 bases, and the junction held 9 bases outside the gene matches. Here the CDR3 DNA reads TGTGCCAGCAGCCCTGACAGGGACGGGCGAAACACCATATATTTT. The encoded protein is CASSPDRDGRNTIYF.

This clone was recorded only once. J is TRBJ2-3 and V is TRBV27; D is undetermined. The CDR3 consists of 12 residues. Germline CDR1 MNHEY, CDR2 SMNVEV (reference sequence). Trimming took 3 bases from V and 5 from J, leaving 6 bases between them. CDR3 nucleotides: TGTGCCAGCAGTTTCAATCGAGATACGCAGTATTTT. Protein product: CASSFNRDTQYF.

This clone was seen a single time. V usage is TRBV7-9 and J usage is TRBJ2-5, with a tentative D call TRBD2 (5 bases). Germline lookup yields CDR1 SEHNR and CDR2 FQNEAQ (reference sequence). V was shortened by 4 bases and J by 2 bases, with 14 bases between the two germline ends. This CDR3 region has 15 residues. The CDR3 sequence: CASSSAGIDQETQYF. CDR3 nucleotides: TGTGCCAGCAGCTCCGCCGGGATAGATCAAGAGACCCAGTACTTC.

There are a few counts of this clone. This chain joins TRBV28 and TRBJ2-7; TRBD2 might be the D (7 bases). Germline V lookup: CDR1 MDHEN, CDR2 SYDVKM. This CDR3 spans 18 amino acids. The V and J ends lost 3 bases and 6 bases respectively, with 27 bases between them. The CDR3 protein is CASSFRLAEGGTPIEQYF. The DNA for the CDR3 is TGTGCCAGCAGTTTCCGGCTAGCGGAAGGGGGTACTCCTATCGAGCAGTACTTC.

The CDR3 loop is CASSHDPGQYF. CDR3 in DNA: TGTGCCAGCAGCCATGACCCGGGGCAGTATTTT. The chain employs TRBV5-4 and TRBJ2-3; no definite D call. Germline CDR1 and CDR2: SGHNT and YYREEE (reference sequence). The CDR3 consists of 11 residues. Trimming pared 4 bases from V and 11 bases from J, leaving 11 bases between.

CDR3 sequence (DNA): TGTGCCAGCAGCTTAGCGTATAGCCGGGAGGTTGGGTCCTACAATGAGCAGTTCTTC. Amino acids: CASSLAYSREVGSYNEQFF. The chain combines TRBV11-1 with TRBJ2-1; 7 nucleotides line up with TRBD2. Germline V lookup: CDR1 SGHAT, CDR2 FQDESV (reference sequence). V dropped 0 bases and J dropped 1; count of bases not matched to a gene: 12. The CDR3 totals 19 residues.

The chain uses TRBV28 and TRBJ2-7; TRBD2 agrees at 10 bases. Trimming removed 3 bases from V and 1 base from J; junction bases left unmatched: 12. The CDR3 runs 18 residues. CDR1 is MDHEN and CDR2 is SYDVKM in the germline V gene. Written as DNA, the CDR3 is TGTGCCAGCAGTTTCTCGACAACTAGCGGGACTCTTTCCTACGAGCAGTACTTC. It codes for CASSFSTTSGTLSYEQYF.

The chain combines TRBV7-9 with TRBJ1-3; the D gene is possibly TRBD1 (5 bases). In germline, CDR1 is SEHNR, CDR2 FQNEAQ (reference sequence). Trimming left V 7 bases short and J 1 base short, with 26 bases between. The CDR3 is made up of 19 amino acids. In DNA, the CDR3 is TGTGCCAGCAACTTTCCGGGGGGAACCGACCCTCGTTCTGGAAACACCATATATTTT. As protein: CASNFPGGTDPRSGNTIYF.

The J gene is TRBJ2-3, the V gene TRBV10-2; D is unclear. The V gene's germline CDR1 is WSHSY and CDR2 SAAADI. CDR3 size: 14 residues. Between the trimmed V and J ends, which lost 8 bases and 0 bases, there was a span of 12 bases. The DNA for the CDR3 is TGCGCCAGCTGGGCCGCCCCTAGCACAGATACGCAGTATTTT. This codes for CASWAAPSTDTQYF.

V gene TRBV7-8 combines with J gene TRBJ2-3; TRBD2 is a possible D gene (7 bases). CDR3 size: 15 residues. Germline-derived CDR1 and CDR2 are SGHVS and FQNEAQ. Trimming left V 4 bases short and J 6 bases short, with 17 bases between. In nucleotides, the CDR3 is TGTGCCAGCAGCTCCCCCGACGGGGGGCAGGATACGCAGTATTTT. Residues: CASSSPDGGQDTQYF.

This clone is classed as medium-sized. V usage is TRBV4-1 and J usage is TRBJ2-2; D not resolved. Trimming removed 0 bases at V and 1 base at J, with 3 bases between. Germline CDR1 MGHRA, CDR2 YSYEKL. The CDR3 has 14 residues. The CDR3 sequence is CASSQDGNTGELFF. The CDR3 DNA follows: TGCGCCAGCAGCCAAGATGGGAACACCGGGGAGCTGTTTTTT.

This clone was detected only once. The chain carries TRBV27 and TRBJ2-5; 8 nucleotides agree with TRBD2. Looked up from germline, CDR1 is MNHEY and CDR2 is SMNVEV (reference sequence). This CDR3 is built from 16 residues. Unmatched junction bases numbered 9, after V lost 0 bases and J lost 6 bases. CDR3 amino acids: CASSLSSGEPPKTQYF. The CDR3 DNA reads TGTGCCAGCAGTTTATCTAGCGGGGAGCCTCCAAAGACCCAGTACTTC.

This chain uses TRBV30 with TRBJ1-1; D is unclear. From germline, CDR1 is GTSNPN and CDR2 SVGIG (reference sequence). The CDR3 contains 8 residues. V was shortened by 2 bases and J by 9 bases, with 1 base between the two germline ends. The CDR3 loop reads CAWSKAFF. The CDR3 DNA reads TGTGCCTGGAGTAAAGCTTTCTTT. The variable domain in full, completed from reference TRBV30 and TRBJ1-1, reads SQTIHQWPATLVQPVGSPLSLECTVEGTSNPNLYWYRQAAGRGLQLLFYSVGIGQISSEVPQNLSASRPQDRQFILSSKKLLLSDSGFYLCAWSKAFFGQGTRLTVV.